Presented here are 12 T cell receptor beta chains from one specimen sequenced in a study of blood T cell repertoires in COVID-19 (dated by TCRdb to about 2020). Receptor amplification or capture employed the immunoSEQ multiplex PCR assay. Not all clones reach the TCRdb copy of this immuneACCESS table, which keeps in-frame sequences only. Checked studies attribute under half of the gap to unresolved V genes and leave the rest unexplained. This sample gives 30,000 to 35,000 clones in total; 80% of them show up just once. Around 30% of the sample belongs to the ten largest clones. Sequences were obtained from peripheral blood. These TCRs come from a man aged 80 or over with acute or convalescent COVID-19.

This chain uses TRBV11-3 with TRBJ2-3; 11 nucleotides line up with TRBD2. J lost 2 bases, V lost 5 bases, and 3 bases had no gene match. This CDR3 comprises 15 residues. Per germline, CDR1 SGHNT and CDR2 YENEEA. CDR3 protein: CASSQTSGNTDTQYF. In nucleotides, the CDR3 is TGTGCCAGCAGCCAGACTAGCGGGAACACAGATACGCAGTATTTT.

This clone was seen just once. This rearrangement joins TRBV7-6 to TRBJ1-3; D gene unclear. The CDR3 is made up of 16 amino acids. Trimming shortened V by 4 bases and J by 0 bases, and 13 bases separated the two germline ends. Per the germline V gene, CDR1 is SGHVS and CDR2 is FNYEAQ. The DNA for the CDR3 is TGTGCCAGCAGCTCTGGTCCCCCGAGCTCTGGAAACACCATATATTTT. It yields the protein CASSSGPPSSGNTIYF.

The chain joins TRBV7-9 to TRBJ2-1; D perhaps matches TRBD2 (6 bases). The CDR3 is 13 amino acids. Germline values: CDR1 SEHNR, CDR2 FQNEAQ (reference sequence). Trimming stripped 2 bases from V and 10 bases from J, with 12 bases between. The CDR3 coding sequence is TGTGCCAGCAGCTTACTAGCGAACGGCGAGCAGTTCTTC. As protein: CASSLLANGEQFF.

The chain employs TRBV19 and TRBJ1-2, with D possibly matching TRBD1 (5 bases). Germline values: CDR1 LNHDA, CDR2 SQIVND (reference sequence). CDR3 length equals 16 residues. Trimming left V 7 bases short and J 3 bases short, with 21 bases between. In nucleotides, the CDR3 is TGTGCCAGTAATGGCCTGGGGCAGGCCGGTGACTATGGCTACACCTTC. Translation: CASNGLGQAGDYGYTF.

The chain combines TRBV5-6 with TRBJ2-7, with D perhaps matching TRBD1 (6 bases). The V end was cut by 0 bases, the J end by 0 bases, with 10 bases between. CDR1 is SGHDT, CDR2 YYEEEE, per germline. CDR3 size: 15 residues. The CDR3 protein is CASSLVAGVSYEQYF. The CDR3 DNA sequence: TGTGCCAGCAGCTTGGTCGCAGGGGTCTCCTACGAGCAGTACTTC.

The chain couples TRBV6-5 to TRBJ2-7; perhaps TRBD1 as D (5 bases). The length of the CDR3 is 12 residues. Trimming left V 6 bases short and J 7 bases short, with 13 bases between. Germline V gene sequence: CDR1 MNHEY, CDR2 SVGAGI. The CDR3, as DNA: TGTGCCAGCAGCGGCAGGGCCGGGGAGCAGTACTTC. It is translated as CASSGRAGEQYF.

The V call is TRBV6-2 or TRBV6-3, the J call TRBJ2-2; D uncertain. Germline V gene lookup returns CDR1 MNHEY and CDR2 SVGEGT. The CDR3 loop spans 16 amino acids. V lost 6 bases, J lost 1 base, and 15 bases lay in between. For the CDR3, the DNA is TGTGCCAGCAGCCCACTGAGAGCTAAGAACACCGGGGAGCTGTTTTTT. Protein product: CASSPLRAKNTGELFF.

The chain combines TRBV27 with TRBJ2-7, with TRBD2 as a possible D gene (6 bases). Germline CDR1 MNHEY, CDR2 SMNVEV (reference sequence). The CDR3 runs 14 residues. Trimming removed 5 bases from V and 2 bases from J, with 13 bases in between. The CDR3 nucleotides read TGTGCCAGCAGTCCACTAGCTAAACCCTACGAGCAGTACTTC. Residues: CASSPLAKPYEQYF.

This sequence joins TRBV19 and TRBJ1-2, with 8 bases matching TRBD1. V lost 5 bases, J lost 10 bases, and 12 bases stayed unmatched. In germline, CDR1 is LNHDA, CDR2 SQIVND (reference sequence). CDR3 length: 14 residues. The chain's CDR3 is CASSPTGQAVAYTF. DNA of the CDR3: TGTGCCAGTAGTCCCACGGGACAGGCCGTAGCCTACACCTTC. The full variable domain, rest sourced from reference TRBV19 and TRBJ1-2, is DGGITQSPKYLFRKEGQNVTLSCEQNLNHDAMYWYRQDPGQGLRLIYYSQIVNDFQKGDIAEGYSVSREKKESFPLTVTSAQKNPTAFYLCASSPTGQAVAYTFGSGTRLTVV.

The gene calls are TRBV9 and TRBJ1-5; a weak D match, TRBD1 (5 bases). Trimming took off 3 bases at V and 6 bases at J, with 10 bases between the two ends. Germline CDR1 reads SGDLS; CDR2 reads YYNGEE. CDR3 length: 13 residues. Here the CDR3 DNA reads TGTGCCAGCAGCGAACACCAGGGTCAGCCCCAGCATTTT. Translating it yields CASSEHQGQPQHF.

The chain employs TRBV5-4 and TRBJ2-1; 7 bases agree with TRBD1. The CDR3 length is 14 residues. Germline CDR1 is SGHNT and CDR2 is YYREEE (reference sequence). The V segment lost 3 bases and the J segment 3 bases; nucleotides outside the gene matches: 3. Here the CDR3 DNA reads TGTGCCAGCAGCTCTGGACAGGTCTACAATGAGCAGTTCTTC. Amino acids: CASSSGQVYNEQFF.

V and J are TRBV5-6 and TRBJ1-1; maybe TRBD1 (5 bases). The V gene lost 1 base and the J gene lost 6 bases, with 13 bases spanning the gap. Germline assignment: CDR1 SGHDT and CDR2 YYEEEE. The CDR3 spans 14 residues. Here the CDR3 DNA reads TGTGCCAGCAGCTTGTGGGGGGAAGTCTCTGAAGCTTTCTTT. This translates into CASSLWGEVSEAFF.